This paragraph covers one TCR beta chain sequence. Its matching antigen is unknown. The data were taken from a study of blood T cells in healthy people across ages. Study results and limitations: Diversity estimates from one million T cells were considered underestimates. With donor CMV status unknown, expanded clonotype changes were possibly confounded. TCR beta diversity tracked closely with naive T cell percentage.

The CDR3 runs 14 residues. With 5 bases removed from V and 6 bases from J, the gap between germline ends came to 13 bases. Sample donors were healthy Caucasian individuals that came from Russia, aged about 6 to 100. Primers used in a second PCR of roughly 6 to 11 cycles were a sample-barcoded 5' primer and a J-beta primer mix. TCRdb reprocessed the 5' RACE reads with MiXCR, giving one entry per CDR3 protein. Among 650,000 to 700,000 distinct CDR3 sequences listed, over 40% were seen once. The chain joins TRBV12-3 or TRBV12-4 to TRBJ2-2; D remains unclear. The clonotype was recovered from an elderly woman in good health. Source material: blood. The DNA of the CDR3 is TGTGCCAGCAGTCCCGGGCCCTCGGCCGGGGAGCTGTTTTTT. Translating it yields CASSPGPSAGELFF.